Included here is one TCR beta chain sequence, with context. The sample comes from a study of T cell clones after liver transplantation. Study-level information: A pre-transplant mixed lymphocyte reaction with TCRbeta sequencing defined graft-donor-reactive clones followed in post-transplant blood. Standard immunosuppression, with no induction, continued until 12-24 months after transplant.

With V trimmed by 6 bases and J by 2 bases, 5 bases remained unmatched. This CDR3 has 15 residues. Germline CDR1 is SGHAT and CDR2 is FQNNGV. Sequencing used immunoSEQ multiplex PCR; TCRdb keeps in-frame clones, though not all of them. Of approximately 51,000 clones listed, about 90% were seen once; the top ten hold approximately 15%. V and J are TRBV11-2 and TRBJ2-7; 12 bases agree with TRBD1. The sequence was collected from a human patient who received a liver transplant. The graft donor may be the source of some T cells. The sequencing here drew on CD8+ T cells from blood, taken 12 months after liver transplant. CDR3 in amino acids: CASRDGTGGPYEQYF. In nucleotides, the CDR3 is TGTGCCAGCAGGGATGGGACAGGGGGCCCCTACGAGCAGTACTTC.